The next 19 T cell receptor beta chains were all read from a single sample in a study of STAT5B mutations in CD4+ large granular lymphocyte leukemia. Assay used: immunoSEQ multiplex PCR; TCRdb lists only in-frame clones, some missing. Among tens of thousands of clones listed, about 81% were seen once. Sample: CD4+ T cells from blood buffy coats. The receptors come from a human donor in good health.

CDR3 amino acids: CASSFEGFYGYTF. In DNA form, the CDR3 reads TGTGCCAGCAGCTTCGAGGGATTCTATGGCTACACCTTC. The rearrangement joins TRBV6-1 to TRBJ1-2; D is unresolved. Germline CDR1 MNHNS, CDR2 SASEGT. The CDR3 runs 13 residues. V lost 6 bases, J lost 4 bases, and 12 bases lay in between.

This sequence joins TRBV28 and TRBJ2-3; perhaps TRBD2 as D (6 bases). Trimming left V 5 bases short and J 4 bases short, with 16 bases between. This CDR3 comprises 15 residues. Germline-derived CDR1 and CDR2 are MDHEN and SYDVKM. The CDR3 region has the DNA TGTGCCAGCAGTCCCCGACTAGTTGGTGCAGATACGCAGTATTTT. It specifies CASSPRLVGADTQYF.

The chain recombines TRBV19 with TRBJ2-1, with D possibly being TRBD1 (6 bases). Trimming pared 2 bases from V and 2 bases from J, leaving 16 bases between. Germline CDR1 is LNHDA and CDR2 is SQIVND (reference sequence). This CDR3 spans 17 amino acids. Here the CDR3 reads CASSIFSGAGTYNEQFF. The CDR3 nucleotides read TGTGCCAGTAGTATATTCTCAGGGGCCGGCACCTACAATGAGCAGTTCTTC.

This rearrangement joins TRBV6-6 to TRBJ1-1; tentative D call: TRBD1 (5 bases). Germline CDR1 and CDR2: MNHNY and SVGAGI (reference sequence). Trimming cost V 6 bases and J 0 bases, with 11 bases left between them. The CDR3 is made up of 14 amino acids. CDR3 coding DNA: TGTGCCAGCAGCGTCAGACAGTTGAACACTGAAGCTTTCTTT. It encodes CASSVRQLNTEAFF.

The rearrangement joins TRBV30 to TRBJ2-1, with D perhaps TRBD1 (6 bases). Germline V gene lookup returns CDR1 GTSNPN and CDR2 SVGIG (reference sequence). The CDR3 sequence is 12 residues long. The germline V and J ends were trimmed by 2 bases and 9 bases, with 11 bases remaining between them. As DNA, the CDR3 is TGTGCCTGGAGTTATTTCAGGGGTGAGCAGTTCTTC. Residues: CAWSYFRGEQFF.

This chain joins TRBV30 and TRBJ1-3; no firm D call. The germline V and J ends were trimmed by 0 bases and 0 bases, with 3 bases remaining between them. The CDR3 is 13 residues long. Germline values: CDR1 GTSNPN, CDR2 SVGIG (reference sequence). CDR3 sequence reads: CAWSVNSGNTIYF. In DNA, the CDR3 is TGTGCCTGGAGTGTAAACTCTGGAAACACCATATATTTT.

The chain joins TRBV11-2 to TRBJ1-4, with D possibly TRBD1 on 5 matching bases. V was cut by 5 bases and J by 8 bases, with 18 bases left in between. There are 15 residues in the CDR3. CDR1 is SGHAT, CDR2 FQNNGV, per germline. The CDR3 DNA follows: TGTGCCAGCAGCCCCGGTCGGGGGAATCGGGAAAAACTGTTTTTT. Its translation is CASSPGRGNREKLFF.

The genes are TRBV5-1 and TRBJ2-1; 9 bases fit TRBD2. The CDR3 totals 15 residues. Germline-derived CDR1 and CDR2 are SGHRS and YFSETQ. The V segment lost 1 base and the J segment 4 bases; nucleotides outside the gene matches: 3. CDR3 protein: CASSLLAGVYNEQFF. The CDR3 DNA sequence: TGCGCCAGCAGCTTGTTAGCGGGGGTTTACAATGAGCAGTTCTTC.

The CDR3 sequence is CASSTKTSGVPYEQYF. CDR3 bases: TGTGCCAGCAGCACGAAAACTAGCGGGGTGCCCTACGAGCAGTACTTC. The chain links TRBV5-4 to TRBJ2-7; 10 bases are shared with TRBD2. This CDR3 region has 16 residues. Trimming removed 4 bases from V and 2 bases from J; junction bases left unmatched: 9. CDR1 is SGHNT and CDR2 is YYREEE in the germline V gene (reference sequence).

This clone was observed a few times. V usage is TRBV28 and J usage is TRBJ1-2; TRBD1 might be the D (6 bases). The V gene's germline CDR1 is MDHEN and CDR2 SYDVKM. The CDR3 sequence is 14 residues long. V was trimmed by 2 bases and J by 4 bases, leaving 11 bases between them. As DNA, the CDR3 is TGTGCCAGCAGTTTAACAGGGCTTCGCTATGGCTACACCTTC. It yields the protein CASSLTGLRYGYTF.

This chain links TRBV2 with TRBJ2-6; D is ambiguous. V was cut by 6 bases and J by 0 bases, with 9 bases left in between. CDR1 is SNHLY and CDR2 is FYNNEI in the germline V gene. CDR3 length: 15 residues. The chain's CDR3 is CASRWQSSGANVLTF. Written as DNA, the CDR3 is TGTGCCAGCAGGTGGCAGAGCTCTGGGGCCAACGTCCTGACTTTC.

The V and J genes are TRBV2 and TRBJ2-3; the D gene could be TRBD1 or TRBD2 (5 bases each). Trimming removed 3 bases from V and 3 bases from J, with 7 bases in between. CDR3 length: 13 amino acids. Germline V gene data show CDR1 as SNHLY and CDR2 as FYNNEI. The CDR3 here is CASSDWGTDTQYF. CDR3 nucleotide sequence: TGTGCCAGCAGTGATTGGGGGACAGATACGCAGTATTTT.

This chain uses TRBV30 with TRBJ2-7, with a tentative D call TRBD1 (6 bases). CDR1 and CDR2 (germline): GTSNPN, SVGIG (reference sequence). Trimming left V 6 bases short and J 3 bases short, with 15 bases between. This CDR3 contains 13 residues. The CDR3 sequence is CACHLQGLYEQYF. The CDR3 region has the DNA TGTGCCTGCCATCTACAGGGCCTCTACGAGCAGTACTTC.

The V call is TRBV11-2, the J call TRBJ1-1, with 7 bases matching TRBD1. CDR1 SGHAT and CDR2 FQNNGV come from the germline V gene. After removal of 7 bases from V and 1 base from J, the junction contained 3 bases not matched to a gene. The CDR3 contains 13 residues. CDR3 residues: CASTWDRNTEAFF. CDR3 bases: TGTGCCAGCACGTGGGACAGGAACACTGAAGCTTTCTTT. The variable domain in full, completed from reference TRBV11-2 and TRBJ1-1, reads EAGVAQSPRYKIIEKRQSVAFWCNPISGHATLYWYQQILGQGPKLLIQFQNNGVVDDSQLPKDRFSAERLKGVDSTLKIQPAKLEDSAVYLCASTWDRNTEAFFGQGTRLTVV.

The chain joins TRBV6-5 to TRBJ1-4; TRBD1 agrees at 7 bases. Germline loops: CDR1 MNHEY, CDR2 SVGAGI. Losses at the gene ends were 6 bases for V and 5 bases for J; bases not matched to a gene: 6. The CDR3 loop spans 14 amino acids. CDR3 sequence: CASSLGQLNEKLFF. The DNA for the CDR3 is TGTGCCAGCAGCCTGGGACAGCTAAATGAAAAACTGTTTTTT.

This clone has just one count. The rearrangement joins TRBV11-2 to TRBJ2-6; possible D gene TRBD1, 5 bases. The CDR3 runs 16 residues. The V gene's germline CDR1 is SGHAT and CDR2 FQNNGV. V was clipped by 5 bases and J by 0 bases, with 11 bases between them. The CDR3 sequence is CASSPRQSSGANVLTF. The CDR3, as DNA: TGTGCCAGCAGCCCTCGACAGTCCTCTGGGGCCAACGTCCTGACTTTC.

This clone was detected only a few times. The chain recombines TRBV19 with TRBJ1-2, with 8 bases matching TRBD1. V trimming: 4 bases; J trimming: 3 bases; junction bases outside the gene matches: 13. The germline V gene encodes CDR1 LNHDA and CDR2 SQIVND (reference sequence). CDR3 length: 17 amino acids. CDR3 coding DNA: TGTGCCAGTAGTACCAGACAGGGGTGGTATCTGGACTATGGCTACACCTTC. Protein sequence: CASSTRQGWYLDYGYTF.

The CDR3 protein is CASSPGQGYTDTQYF. The DNA of the CDR3 is TGTGCCAGCAGCCCCGGACAGGGTTACACAGATACGCAGTATTTT. J is TRBJ2-3 and V is TRBV11-3, with 8 nucleotides matching TRBD1. Trimming took 5 bases from V and 2 from J; bases not matched to a gene: 6. The CDR3 totals 15 residues. Germline lookup yields CDR1 SGHNT and CDR2 YENEEA. Drawing the rest from reference TRBV11-3 and TRBJ2-3, the complete variable domain is EAGVVQSPRYKIIEKKQPVAFWCNPISGHNTLYWYLQNLGQGPELLIRYENEEAVDDSQLPKDRFSAERLKGVDSTLKIQPAELGDSAVYLCASSPGQGYTDTQYFGPGTRLTVL.

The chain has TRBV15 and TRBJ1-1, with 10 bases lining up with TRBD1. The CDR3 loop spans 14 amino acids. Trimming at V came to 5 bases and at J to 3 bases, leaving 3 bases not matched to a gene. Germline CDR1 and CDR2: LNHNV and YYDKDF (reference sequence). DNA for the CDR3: TGTGCCACCAGCGGGGGGACAGGGGACACTGAAGCTTTCTTT. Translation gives CATSGGTGDTEAFF.